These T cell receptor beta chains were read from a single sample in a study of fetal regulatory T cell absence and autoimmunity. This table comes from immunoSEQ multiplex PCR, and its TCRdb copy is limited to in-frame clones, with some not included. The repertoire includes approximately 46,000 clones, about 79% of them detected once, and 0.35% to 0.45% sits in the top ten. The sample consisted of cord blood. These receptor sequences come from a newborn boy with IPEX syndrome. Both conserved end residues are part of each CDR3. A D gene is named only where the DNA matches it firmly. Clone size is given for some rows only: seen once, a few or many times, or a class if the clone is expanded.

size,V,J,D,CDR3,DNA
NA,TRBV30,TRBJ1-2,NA,CAWSPWTDLYGYTF,TGTGCCTGGAGTCCCTGGACGGATTTATATGGCTACACCTTC
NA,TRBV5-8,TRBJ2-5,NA,CASSRSWGGETQYF,TGTGCCAGCAGCCGAAGCTGGGGTGGCGAGACCCAGTACTTC
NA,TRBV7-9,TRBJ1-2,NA,CASSLATAPLNYGYTF,TGTGCCAGCAGCTTAGCGACAGCCCCCTTAAATTATGGCTACACCTTC
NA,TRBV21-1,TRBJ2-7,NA,CASSKATSGSYEQYF,TGTGCCAGCAGCAAAGCGACTAGCGGGAGTTACGAGCAGTACTTC
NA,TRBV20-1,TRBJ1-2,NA,CSAPPVSTF,TGCAGTGCTCCCCCTGTCAGTACCTTC
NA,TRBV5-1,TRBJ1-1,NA,CASSPLGGAEPEAFF,TGCGCCAGCAGCCCCCTTGGGGGCGCGGAACCTGAAGCTTTCTTT
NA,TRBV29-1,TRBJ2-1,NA,CSVEGGQGPYNEQFF,TGCAGCGTTGAAGGAGGCCAGGGGCCTTACAATGAGCAGTTCTTC
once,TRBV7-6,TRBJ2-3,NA,CASSLSVADTSTDTQYF,TGTGCCAGCAGCTTATCTGTAGCGGATACTAGCACAGATACGCAGTATTTT
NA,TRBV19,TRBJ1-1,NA,CASSIAHRPNTEAFF,TGTGCCAGTAGTATTGCCCACAGGCCGAACACTGAAGCTTTCTTT
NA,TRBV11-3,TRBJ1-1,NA,CASSFGGLKAFF,TGTGCCAGCAGCTTCGGGGGGCTAAAAGCTTTCTTT
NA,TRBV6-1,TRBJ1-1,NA,CASSDWGQNTEAFF,TGTGCCAGCAGTGATTGGGGACAGAACACTGAAGCTTTCTTT
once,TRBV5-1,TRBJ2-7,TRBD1,CASSLAGTGGAYEQYF,TGCGCCAGCAGCTTGGCCGGGACAGGGGGGGCCTACGAGCAGTACTTC
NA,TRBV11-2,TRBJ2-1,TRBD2,CASSFQGLAGGHEQFF,TGTGCCAGCAGCTTTCAGGGACTAGCGGGAGGTCATGAGCAGTTCTTC
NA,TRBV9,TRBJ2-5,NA,CASSVEVGGGFEETQYF,TGTGCCAGCAGCGTAGAGGTAGGGGGAGGGTTCGAAGAGACCCAGTACTTC
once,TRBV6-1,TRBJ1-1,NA,CASSIPSTGPAFF,TGTGCCAGCAGTATTCCCTCCACAGGGCCAGCTTTCTTT
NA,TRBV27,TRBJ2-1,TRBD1,CASSLAPQGAGNEQFF,TGTGCCAGCAGTTTAGCCCCACAGGGGGCGGGGAATGAGCAGTTCTTC
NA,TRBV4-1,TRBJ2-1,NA,CASSPGDEQFF,TGCGCCAGCAGCCCGGGGGACGAGCAGTTCTTC
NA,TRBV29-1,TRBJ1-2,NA,CSVINRANYGYTF,TGCAGCGTCATTAACAGGGCGAACTATGGCTACACCTTC
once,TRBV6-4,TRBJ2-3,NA,CASSAGSGVGDTQYF,TGTGCCAGCAGTGCCGGGTCAGGGGTAGGGGATACGCAGTATTTT
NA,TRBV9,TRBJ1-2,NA,CASSGPPTDNGYTF,TGTGCCAGCAGCGGCCCCCCCACAGACAATGGCTACACCTTC
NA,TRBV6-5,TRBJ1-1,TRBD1,CASNWDSSTEAFF,TGTGCCAGCAACTGGGACAGTAGCACTGAAGCTTTCTTT
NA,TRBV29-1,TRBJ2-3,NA,CSVDGRPGLGTDTQYF,TGCAGCGTTGATGGGCGACCTGGTTTGGGCACAGATACGCAGTATTTT
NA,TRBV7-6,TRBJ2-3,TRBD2,CASSLSLSGGFTDTQYF,TGTGCCAGCAGCCTTTCCCTCAGCGGGGGGTTCACAGATACGCAGTATTTT
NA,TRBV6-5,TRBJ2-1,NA,CASSYQATSYNEQFF,TGTGCCAGCAGTTACCAGGCGACTAGTTACAATGAGCAGTTCTTC
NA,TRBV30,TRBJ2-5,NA,CAWSGGQETQYF,TGTGCCTGGAGCGGCGGACAAGAGACCCAGTACTTC
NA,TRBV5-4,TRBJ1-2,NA,CASSLALWGASYGYTF,TGTGCCAGCAGCTTGGCCCTATGGGGGGCGAGCTATGGCTACACCTTC
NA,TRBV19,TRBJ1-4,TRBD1,CASSILPGQGGEKLFF,TGTGCCAGTAGTATACTTCCGGGACAGGGCGGTGAAAAACTGTTTTTT
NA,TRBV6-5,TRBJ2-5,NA,CASSYTGRDQETQYF,TGTGCCAGCAGTTACACAGGGCGGGACCAAGAGACCCAGTACTTC
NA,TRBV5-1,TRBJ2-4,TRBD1,CASSPGQGGAKNIQYF,TGCGCCAGCAGCCCCGGACAGGGGGGGGCCAAAAACATTCAGTACTTC
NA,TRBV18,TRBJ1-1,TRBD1,CASSPEDRGLNTEAFF,TGTGCCAGCTCACCAGAGGACAGGGGGCTGAACACTGAAGCTTTCTTT
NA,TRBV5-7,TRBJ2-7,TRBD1,CASSLQGSYEQYF,TGTGCCAGCAGCTTACAGGGGTCCTACGAGCAGTACTTC
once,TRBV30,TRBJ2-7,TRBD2,CAWSVAAGVGEQYF,TGTGCCTGGAGTGTAGCAGCGGGGGTCGGCGAGCAGTACTTC